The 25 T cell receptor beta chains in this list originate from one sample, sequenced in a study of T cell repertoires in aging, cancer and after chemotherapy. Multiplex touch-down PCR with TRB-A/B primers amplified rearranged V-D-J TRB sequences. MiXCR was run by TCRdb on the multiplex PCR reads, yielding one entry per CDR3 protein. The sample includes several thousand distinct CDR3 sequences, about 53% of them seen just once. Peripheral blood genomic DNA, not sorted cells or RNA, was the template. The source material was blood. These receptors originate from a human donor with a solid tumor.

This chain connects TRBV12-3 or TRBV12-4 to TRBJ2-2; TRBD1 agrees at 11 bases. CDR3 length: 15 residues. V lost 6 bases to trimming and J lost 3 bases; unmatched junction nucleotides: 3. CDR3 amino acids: CASSGDRGDTGELFF. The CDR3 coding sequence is TGTGCCAGCAGCGGGGACAGGGGGGACACCGGGGAGCTGTTTTTT.

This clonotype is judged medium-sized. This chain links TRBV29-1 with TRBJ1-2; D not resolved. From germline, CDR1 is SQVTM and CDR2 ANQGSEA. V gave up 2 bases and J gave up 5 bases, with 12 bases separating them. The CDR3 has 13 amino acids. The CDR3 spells CSVENSWRYGYTF. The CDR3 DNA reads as TGCAGCGTTGAAAACAGTTGGAGATATGGCTACACCTTC.

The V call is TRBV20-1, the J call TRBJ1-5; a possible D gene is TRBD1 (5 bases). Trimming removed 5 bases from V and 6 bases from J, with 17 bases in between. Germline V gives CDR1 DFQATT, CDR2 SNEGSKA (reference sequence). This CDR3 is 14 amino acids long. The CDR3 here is CSAFEGRESQPQHF. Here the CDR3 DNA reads TGCAGTGCTTTTGAGGGCAGGGAGAGTCAGCCCCAGCATTTT.

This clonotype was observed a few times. CDR3 nucleotide sequence: TGTGCCACCAGCAGAGACTCCCGCTCCTACGAGCAGTACTTC. This gives the protein CATSRDSRSYEQYF. The genes are TRBV15 and TRBJ2-7; no clear D gene. Germline V lookup: CDR1 LNHNV, CDR2 YYDKDF (reference sequence). Trimming removed 0 bases at V and 0 bases at J, with 6 bases between. This CDR3 has 14 amino acids.

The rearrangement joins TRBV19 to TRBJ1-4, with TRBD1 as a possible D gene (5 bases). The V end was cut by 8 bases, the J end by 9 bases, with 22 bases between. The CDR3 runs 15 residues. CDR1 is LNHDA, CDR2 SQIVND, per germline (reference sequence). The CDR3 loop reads CASSFSGPPSKKLFF. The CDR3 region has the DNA TGTGCCAGTTCATTCTCGGGACCGCCGTCCAAAAAACTGTTTTTT.

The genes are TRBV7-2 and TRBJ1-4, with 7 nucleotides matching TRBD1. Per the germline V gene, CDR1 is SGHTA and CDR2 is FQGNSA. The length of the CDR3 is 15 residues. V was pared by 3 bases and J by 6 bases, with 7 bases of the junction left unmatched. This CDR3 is CASSLIRRGDEKLFF. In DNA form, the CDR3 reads TGTGCCAGCAGCTTGATACGCAGGGGGGATGAAAAACTGTTTTTT.

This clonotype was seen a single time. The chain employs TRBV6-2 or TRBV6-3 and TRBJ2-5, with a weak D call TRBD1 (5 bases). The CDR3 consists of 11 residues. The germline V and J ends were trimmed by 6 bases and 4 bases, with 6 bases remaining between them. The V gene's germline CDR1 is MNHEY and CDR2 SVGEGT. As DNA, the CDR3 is TGTGCCAGCAGCCAGGGAGAGACCCAGTACTTC. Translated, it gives CASSQGETQYF.

CDR3 coding DNA: TGCAGTGCCCCGGGATCGCGTCCCTACGAGCAGTACTTC. Residues: CSAPGSRPYEQYF. This chain joins TRBV20-1 and TRBJ2-7; maybe TRBD2 (5 bases). This CDR3 is built from 13 residues. The germline V and J ends were trimmed by 6 bases and 2 bases, with 14 bases remaining between them. In germline, CDR1 is DFQATT, CDR2 SNEGSKA (reference sequence).

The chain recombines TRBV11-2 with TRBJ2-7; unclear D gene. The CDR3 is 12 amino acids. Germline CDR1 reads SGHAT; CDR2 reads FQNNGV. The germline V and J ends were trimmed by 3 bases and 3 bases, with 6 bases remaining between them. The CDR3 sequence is CASSFGVYEQYF. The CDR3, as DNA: TGTGCCAGCAGCTTTGGGGTCTACGAGCAGTACTTC.

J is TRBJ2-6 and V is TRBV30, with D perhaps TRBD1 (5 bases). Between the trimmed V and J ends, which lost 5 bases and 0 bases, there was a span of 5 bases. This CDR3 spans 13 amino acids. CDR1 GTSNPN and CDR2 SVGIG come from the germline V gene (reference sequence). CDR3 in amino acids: CAWGASGANVLTF. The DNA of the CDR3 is TGTGCCTGGGGGGCCTCTGGGGCCAACGTCCTGACTTTC.

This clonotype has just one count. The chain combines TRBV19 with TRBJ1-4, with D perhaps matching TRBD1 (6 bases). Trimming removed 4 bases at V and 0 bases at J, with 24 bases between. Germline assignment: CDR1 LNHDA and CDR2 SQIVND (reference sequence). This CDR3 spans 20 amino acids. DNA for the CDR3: TGTGCCAGTAGTACCCCCAGGGGACCTGTTTACACGTCAACTAATGAAAAACTGTTTTTT. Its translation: CASSTPRGPVYTSTNEKLFF.

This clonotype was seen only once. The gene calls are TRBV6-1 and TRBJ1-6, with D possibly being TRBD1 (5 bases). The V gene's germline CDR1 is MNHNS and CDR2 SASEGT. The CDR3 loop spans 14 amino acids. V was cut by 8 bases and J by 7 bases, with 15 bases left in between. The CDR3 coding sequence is TGTGCCAGCGGTTACGACAGAAAGAATTCACCCCTCCACTTT. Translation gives CASGYDRKNSPLHF.

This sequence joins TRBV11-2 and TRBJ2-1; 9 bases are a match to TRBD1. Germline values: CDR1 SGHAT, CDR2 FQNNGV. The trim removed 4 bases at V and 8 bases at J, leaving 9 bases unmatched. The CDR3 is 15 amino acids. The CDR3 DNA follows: TGTGCCAGCAGCTACGGGACAGGGTACGGGTATGAGCAGTTCTTC. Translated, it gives CASSYGTGYGYEQFF.

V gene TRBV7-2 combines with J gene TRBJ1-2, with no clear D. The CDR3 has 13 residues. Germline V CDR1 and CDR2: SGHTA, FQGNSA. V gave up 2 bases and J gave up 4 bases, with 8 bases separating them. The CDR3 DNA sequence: TGTGCCAGCAGCTTACAAACTAGCTATGGCTACACCTTC. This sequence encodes CASSLQTSYGYTF. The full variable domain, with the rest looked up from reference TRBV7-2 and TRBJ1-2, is GAGVSQSPSNKVTEKGKDVELRCDPISGHTALYWYRQSLGQGLEFLIYFQGNSAPDKSGLPSDRFSAERTGGSVSTLTIQRTQQEDSAVYLCASSLQTSYGYTFGSGTRLTVV.

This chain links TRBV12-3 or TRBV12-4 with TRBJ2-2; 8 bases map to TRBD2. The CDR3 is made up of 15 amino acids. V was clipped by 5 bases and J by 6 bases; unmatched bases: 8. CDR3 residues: CASSRQRETPGELFF. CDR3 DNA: TGTGCCAGCAGTCGACAGCGGGAGACACCCGGGGAGCTGTTTTTT.

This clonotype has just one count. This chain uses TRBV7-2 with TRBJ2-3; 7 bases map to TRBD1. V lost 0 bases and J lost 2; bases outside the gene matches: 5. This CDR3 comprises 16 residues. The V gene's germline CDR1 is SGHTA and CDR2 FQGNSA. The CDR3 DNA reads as TGTGCCAGCAGCTTAGCCGGGACAGTGAACACAGATACGCAGTATTTT. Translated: CASSLAGTVNTDTQYF.

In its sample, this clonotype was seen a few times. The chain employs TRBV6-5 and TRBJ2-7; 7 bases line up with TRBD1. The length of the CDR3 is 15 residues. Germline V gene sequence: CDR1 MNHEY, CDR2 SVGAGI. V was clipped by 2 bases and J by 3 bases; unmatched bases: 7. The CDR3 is CASSYPGQQSYEQYF. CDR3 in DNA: TGTGCCAGCAGTTACCCGGGACAGCAGAGCTACGAGCAGTACTTC.

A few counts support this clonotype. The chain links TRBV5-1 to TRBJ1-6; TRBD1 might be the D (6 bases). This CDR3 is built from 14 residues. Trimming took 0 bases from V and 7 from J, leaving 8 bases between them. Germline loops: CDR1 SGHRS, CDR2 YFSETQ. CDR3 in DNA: TGCGCCAGCAGCTTGGGACAGGCAAATTCACCCCTCCACTTT. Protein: CASSLGQANSPLHF.

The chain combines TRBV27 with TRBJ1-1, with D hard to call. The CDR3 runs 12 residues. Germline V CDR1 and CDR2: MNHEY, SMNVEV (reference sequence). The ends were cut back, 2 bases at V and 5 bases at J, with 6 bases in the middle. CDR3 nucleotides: TGTGCCAGCAGTTTAGGTCGAACTGAAGCTTTCTTT. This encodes CASSLGRTEAFF.

The CDR3 DNA follows: TGTGCCAGCGCACTACTATCCCAAGAGACCCAGTACTTC. Amino acids: CASALLSQETQYF. V usage is TRBV6-1 and J usage is TRBJ2-5, with D hard to call. CDR1 is MNHNS, CDR2 SASEGT, per germline. This CDR3 has 13 residues. The V gene lost 8 bases and the J gene lost 1 base, with 11 bases spanning the gap.

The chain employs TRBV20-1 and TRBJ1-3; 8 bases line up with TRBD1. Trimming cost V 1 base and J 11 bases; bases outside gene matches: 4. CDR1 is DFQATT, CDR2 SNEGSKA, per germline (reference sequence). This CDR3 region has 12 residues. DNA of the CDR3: TGCAGTGCTAGAGGGGACAGGCCGGCCATATATTTT. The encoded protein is CSARGDRPAIYF.

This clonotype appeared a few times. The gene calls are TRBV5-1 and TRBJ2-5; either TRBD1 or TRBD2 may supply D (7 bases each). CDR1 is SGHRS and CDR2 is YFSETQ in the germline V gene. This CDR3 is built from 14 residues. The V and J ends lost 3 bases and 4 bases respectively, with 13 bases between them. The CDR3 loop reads CASSWGGGVETQYF. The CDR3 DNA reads TGCGCCAGCAGCTGGGGAGGGGGCGTAGAGACCCAGTACTTC. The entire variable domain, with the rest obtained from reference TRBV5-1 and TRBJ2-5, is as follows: KAGVTQTPRYLIKTRGQQVTLSCSPISGHRSVSWYQQTPGQGLQFLFEYFSETQRNKGNFPGRFSGRQFSNSRSEMNVSTLELGDSALYLCASSWGGGVETQYFGPGTRLLVL.

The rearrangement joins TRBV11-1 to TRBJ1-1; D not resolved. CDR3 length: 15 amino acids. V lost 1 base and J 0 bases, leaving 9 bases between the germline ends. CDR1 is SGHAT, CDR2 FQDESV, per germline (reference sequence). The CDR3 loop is CASSLDYTMNTEAFF. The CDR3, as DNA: TGTGCCAGCAGCTTAGATTACACCATGAACACTGAAGCTTTCTTT.

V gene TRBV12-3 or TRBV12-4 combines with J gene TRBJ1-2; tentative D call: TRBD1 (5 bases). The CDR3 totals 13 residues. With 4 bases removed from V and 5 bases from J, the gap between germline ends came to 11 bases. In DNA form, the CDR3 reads TGTGCCAGCAGTTCTGACAGTCTTTATGGCTACACCTTC. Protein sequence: CASSSDSLYGYTF.

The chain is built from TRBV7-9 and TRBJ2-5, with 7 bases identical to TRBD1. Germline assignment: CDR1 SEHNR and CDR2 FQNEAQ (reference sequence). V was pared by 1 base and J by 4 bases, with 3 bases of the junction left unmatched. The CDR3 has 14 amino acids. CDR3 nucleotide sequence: TGTGCCAGCAGCTTAGGAGGGGGCGGAGAGACCCAGTACTTC. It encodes CASSLGGGGETQYF.